These 26 T cell receptor beta chains were all obtained from the same sample, sequenced in a study of T-cell reconstitution after alpha-beta-depleted transplantation in children. TCRbeta library construction was performed incorporating unique molecular identifiers. One entry per CDR3 protein, called by TCRdb with MiXCR from the PCR reads. Of just over 950,000 distinct CDR3 sequences detected, about 29% appear once; the ten largest clones hold about 28%. The input for sequencing was PBMCs, mostly from graft donor cells, taken 360 days after TCRalphabeta/CD19-depleted stem cell transplant. The receptors were gathered from a boy younger than two who had a stem cell transplant for SCID, so the T cells may come from the graft donor.

This clonotype came up a few times. The gene calls are TRBV12-3 or TRBV12-4 and TRBJ2-7; weak D call: TRBD2 (7 bases). V gave up 4 bases and J gave up 6 bases, with 13 bases separating them. The CDR3 length is 13 residues. The CDR3 region is CASSSLGGPEQYF. The CDR3 DNA reads as TGTGCCAGCAGTTCCCTGGGGGGGCCCGAGCAGTACTTC.

In regard to this clonotype: Germline and junction disagree at one end, which may indicate a read error. The gene calls are TRBV7-3 and TRBJ2-7; 7 bases map to TRBD2. CDR1 is SGHTA and CDR2 is FQGTGA in the germline V gene. The CDR3 is made up of 13 amino acids. CDR3: CASSLTSSHEQYF. The DNA for the CDR3 is TGTGCCAGCAGCTTGACTAGCTCCCACGAGCAGTACTTC. Based on the CDR3 plus reference TRBV7-3 and TRBJ2-7, the full variable domain is GAGVSQTPSNKVTEKGKYVELRCDPISGHTALYWYRQSLGQGPEFLIYFQGTGAADDSGLPNDRFFAVRPEGSVSTLKIQRTERGDSAVYLCASSLTSSHEQYFGPGTRLTVT.

This clonotype was observed a few times. The chain couples TRBV4-3 to TRBJ1-6; D perhaps matches TRBD1 (6 bases). CDR1 is LGHNA, CDR2 YSLEER, per germline. The V end lost 0 bases, the J end lost 9 bases, and 12 bases lay between the germline ends. The CDR3 sequence is 15 residues long. CDR3: CASSQEAGAASPLHF. In DNA, the CDR3 is TGCGCCAGCAGCCAAGAGGCAGGGGCCGCTTCACCCCTCCACTTT.

This clonotype was counted only a few times. The V call is TRBV25-1, the J call TRBJ2-3, with 8 bases fitting TRBD2. CDR1 MGHDK and CDR2 SYGVNS come from the germline V gene. The CDR3 totals 17 residues. The trim removed 5 bases at V and 0 bases at J, leaving 10 bases unmatched. In DNA, the CDR3 is TGTGCCAGCAGTCCCCGAGTTAGCGGGGTTAGCACAGATACGCAGTATTTT. Translated: CASSPRVSGVSTDTQYF.

This clonotype came up a few times. This chain uses TRBV20-1 with TRBJ2-2, with D unclear. Deletions cut 6 bases from V and 4 bases from J, with 9 bases between. Germline values: CDR1 DFQATT, CDR2 SNEGSKA (reference sequence). The CDR3 consists of 12 residues. The CDR3 sequence is CSALRATGELFF. The CDR3 DNA reads as TGCAGTGCCCTTAGGGCCACCGGGGAGCTGTTTTTT.

V is TRBV27 and J is TRBJ2-1, with a possible D match to TRBD2 (7 bases). Trimming took off 4 bases at V and 4 bases at J, with 17 bases between the two ends. Germline V lookup: CDR1 MNHEY, CDR2 SMNVEV (reference sequence). CDR3 length: 16 residues. The CDR3 sequence is CASSWLGGGPYNEQFF. Here the CDR3 DNA reads TGTGCCAGCAGTTGGCTGGGGGGGGGCCCGTACAATGAGCAGTTCTTC.

The chain uses TRBV5-1 and TRBJ1-1; D remains ambiguous. Germline V CDR1 and CDR2: SGHRS, YFSETQ. V gave up 0 bases and J gave up 1 base, with 10 bases separating them. The CDR3 covers 15 residues. The CDR3 DNA reads as TGCGCCAGCAGCTTGGTGACCAACTGGAACACTGAAGCTTTCTTT. Translating gives CASSLVTNWNTEAFF.

CDR3 bases: TGCAGTGCTCGACGGGACCGACAGACATCCTACAATGAGCAGTTCTTC. Its protein is CSARRDRQTSYNEQFF. This chain links TRBV20-1 with TRBJ2-1, with D perhaps given as TRBD1 or TRBD2 (5 bases each). This CDR3 has 16 residues. Germline assignment: CDR1 DFQATT and CDR2 SNEGSKA (reference sequence). Trimming cost V 5 bases and J 1 base, with 18 bases left between them.

In DNA, the CDR3 is TGTGCCACCAGCAGACACGGGGAGTTCACTGAAGCTTTCTTT. Its protein is CATSRHGEFTEAFF. The chain uses TRBV15 and TRBJ1-1; no firm D call. The CDR3 is 14 residues long. The germline gives CDR1 LNHNV, CDR2 YYDKDF (reference sequence). Trimming removed 2 bases from V and 4 bases from J, with 11 bases in between.

This chain joins TRBV4-2 and TRBJ1-5, with a weak D call TRBD1 (5 bases). Germline lookup yields CDR1 LGHNA and CDR2 YNFKEQ. V was trimmed by 1 base and J by 9 bases, leaving 13 bases between them. This CDR3 is 14 amino acids long. The CDR3 spells CASSQAGTARPQHF. As DNA, the CDR3 is TGTGCCAGCAGCCAAGCAGGGACCGCCAGGCCCCAGCATTTT.

This clonotype appeared a few times. This sequence joins TRBV29-1 and TRBJ2-2, with D unclear. Germline assignment: CDR1 SQVTM and CDR2 ANQGSEA. V was trimmed by 7 bases and J by 7 bases, leaving 7 bases between them. The CDR3 is 10 amino acids. The CDR3: CSALLGELFF. In DNA, the CDR3 is TGCAGCGCCCTTCTCGGGGAGCTGTTTTTT.

This clonotype has more than one count but fewer than ten. The chain employs TRBV9 and TRBJ2-2, with D possibly called TRBD1 or TRBD2 (5 bases each). The CDR3 has 16 residues. Germline CDR1 is SGDLS and CDR2 is YYNGEE. The ends were cut back, 4 bases at V and 5 bases at J, with 18 bases in the middle. The CDR3 is CASSPPGPRTTGELFF. As DNA, the CDR3 is TGTGCCAGCAGCCCCCCGGGACCGAGGACAACCGGGGAGCTGTTTTTT.

Here the CDR3 reads CSVEGTRGLGNEQFF. The CDR3, as DNA: TGCAGCGTTGAAGGGACAAGGGGGCTCGGCAATGAGCAGTTCTTC. The chain carries TRBV29-1 and TRBJ2-1, with 7 bases matching TRBD1. The CDR3 length is 15 residues. Germline V gene data show CDR1 as SQVTM and CDR2 as ANQGSEA. V was pared by 1 base and J by 6 bases, with 9 bases of the junction left unmatched.

This clonotype appeared a few times. The chain recombines TRBV2 with TRBJ1-1; D call uncertain. V lost 5 bases to trimming and J lost 0 bases, with 16 bases between them. Germline CDR1 and CDR2: SNHLY and FYNNEI. CDR3 length: 16 residues. The CDR3 protein is CASSPTERRVNTEAFF. CDR3 DNA sequence: TGTGCCAGCAGTCCTACAGAGAGACGGGTGAACACTGAAGCTTTCTTT.

The chain is built from TRBV13 and TRBJ2-7; the D gene is possibly TRBD1 (5 bases). Trimming removed 5 bases from V and 3 bases from J, with 14 bases in between. The CDR3 consists of 14 residues. Germline CDR1 is PRHDT and CDR2 is FYEKMQ (reference sequence). The DNA of the CDR3 is TGTGCCAGCAGCCCCCCAGGGATAATCTACGAGCAGTACTTC. It encodes CASSPPGIIYEQYF. Drawing the rest from reference TRBV13 and TRBJ2-7, the complete variable domain is AAGVIQSPRHLIKEKRETATLKCYPIPRHDTVYWYQQGPGQDPQFLISFYEKMQSDKGSIPDRFSAQQFSDYHSELNMSSLELGDSALYFCASSPPGIIYEQYFGPGTRLTVT.

The gene calls are TRBV20-1 and TRBJ2-1; no clear D gene. Germline CDR1 and CDR2: DFQATT and SNEGSKA (reference sequence). The CDR3 is made up of 13 amino acids. Trimming removed 0 bases at V and 3 bases at J, with 6 bases between. CDR3 DNA sequence: TGCAGTGCTAGAGATTCAGTCTACAATGAGCAGTTCTTC. Translation: CSARDSVYNEQFF.

The gene calls are TRBV27 and TRBJ2-1, with TRBD2 matching over 11 bases. This CDR3 has 16 residues. The germline V gene has CDR1 MNHEY and CDR2 SMNVEV (reference sequence). The V and J ends lost 1 base and 9 bases, in that order; junction bases with no gene match: 8. The CDR3, as DNA: TGTGCCAGCAGTTTATTACTTAGCGGGGGGGCAGGTGAGCAGTTCTTC. Its translation: CASSLLLSGGAGEQFF.

CDR3 in DNA: TGTGCCAGCAGCCCCAACAGGGGCCCCCGTGTGCTTAATGAGCAGTTCTTC. Translation: CASSPNRGPRVLNEQFF. The chain carries TRBV11-2 and TRBJ2-1, with 7 bases that match TRBD1. The germline CDR1 and CDR2 sequences are SGHAT and FQNNGV. V lost 5 bases to trimming and J lost 7 bases; unmatched junction nucleotides: 17. This CDR3 contains 17 residues.

This chain joins TRBV6-5 and TRBJ2-7; 7 bases align to TRBD2. This CDR3 is 15 amino acids long. The ends lost 2 bases at V and 1 base at J; junction bases unmatched: 5. Germline CDR1 and CDR2: MNHEY and SVGAGI. The CDR3 bases are TGTGCCAGCAGTTACGCGGCTAGCGGATCCTACGAGCAGTACTTC. Protein sequence: CASSYAASGSYEQYF.

The V gene is TRBV7-2, the J gene TRBJ2-1, with D perhaps TRBD1 (6 bases). Germline CDR1 and CDR2: SGHTA and FQGNSA. Trimming shortened V by 2 bases and J by 5 bases, and 19 bases separated the two germline ends. The CDR3 covers 17 residues. The CDR3 DNA sequence: TGTGCCAGCAGCTTATTTCCCCATGTTTACAGGGACAATGAGCAGTTCTTC. Translating gives CASSLFPHVYRDNEQFF. Based on the CDR3 plus reference TRBV7-2 and TRBJ2-1, the full variable domain is GAGVSQSPSNKVTEKGKDVELRCDPISGHTALYWYRQSLGQGLEFLIYFQGNSAPDKSGLPSDRFSAERTGGSVSTLTIQRTQQEDSAVYLCASSLFPHVYRDNEQFFGPGTRLTVL.

The table lists this clonotype with a few counts. The chain uses TRBV10-3 and TRBJ1-1, with a tentative D call TRBD1 (6 bases). V was pared by 4 bases and J by 0 bases, with 15 bases between. The CDR3 contains 16 residues. Germline CDR1 and CDR2: ENHRY and SYGVKD. The CDR3 is CAISGRLQGVNTEAFF. DNA of the CDR3: TGTGCCATCAGTGGGAGACTACAGGGAGTGAACACTGAAGCTTTCTTT.

This clonotype was seen more than once but under ten times. V and J are TRBV28 and TRBJ1-5; D call uncertain. Germline CDR1 reads MDHEN; CDR2 reads SYDVKM. V dropped 4 bases and J dropped 2 bases, with 6 bases sitting between them. The length of the CDR3 is 13 residues. The CDR3 here is CASSWFGNQPQHF. CDR3 DNA sequence: TGTGCCAGCAGTTGGTTTGGCAATCAGCCCCAGCATTTT.

The gene calls are TRBV7-8 and TRBJ2-2; 7 nucleotides agree with TRBD1. Per the germline V gene, CDR1 is SGHVS and CDR2 is FQNEAQ. CDR3 length: 17 residues. V trimming: 1 base; J trimming: 6 bases; junction bases outside the gene matches: 11. Here the CDR3 reads CASSLGPDRVRAGELFF. The CDR3 nucleotides are TGTGCCAGCAGCTTAGGGCCCGACAGGGTCAGAGCCGGGGAGCTGTTTTTT.

The chain joins TRBV9 to TRBJ2-1; TRBD2 agrees at 7 bases. CDR1 is SGDLS, CDR2 YYNGEE, per germline. V lost 4 bases and J lost 4; bases outside the gene matches: 14. The CDR3 covers 17 residues. CDR3 loop: CASSFHMWLADYNEQFF. The DNA for the CDR3 is TGTGCCAGCAGCTTCCATATGTGGCTAGCGGATTACAATGAGCAGTTCTTC.

This sequence joins TRBV28 and TRBJ2-6; tentatively, D is TRBD1 (6 bases). V lost 1 base and J lost 4, with 17 bases in between. In germline, CDR1 is MDHEN, CDR2 SYDVKM. There are 18 residues in the CDR3. CDR3 sequence reads: CASSLFHRALGGANVLTF. The CDR3 DNA is TGTGCCAGCAGTTTATTTCACAGGGCCCTAGGAGGGGCCAACGTCCTGACTTTC.

The V call is TRBV15, the J call TRBJ2-7; D is unresolved. Deletions cut 0 bases from V and 4 bases from J, with 7 bases between. Germline values: CDR1 LNHNV, CDR2 YYDKDF (reference sequence). CDR3 length equals 13 residues. The CDR3 sequence is CATSRDIGYEQYV. The CDR3 DNA sequence: TGTGCCACCAGCAGAGACATAGGGTACGAGCAGTACGTC.